This TCR beta chain was sequenced for a study of blood T cells in healthy people across ages. Germline assignment: CDR1 SGHKS and CDR2 YYEKEE (reference sequence). CDR3 size: 14 residues. V lost 0 bases and J lost 5, with 11 bases in between. This clonotype was seen a few times. The second PCR ran about 6 to 11 cycles with a sample-barcoded 5' primer and J-beta primers. MiXCR, run by TCRdb on the 5' RACE reads, gives a single entry per CDR3 protein. The table lists around 970,000 distinct CDR3 sequences, roughly half of them singletons. Sequenced: blood. The chain has TRBV5-5 and TRBJ2-5; D is ambiguous. The sequence was collected from a woman between 55 and 75 years old in good health. The CDR3 DNA reads TGTGCCAGCAGCTTGGTTCCTGCTTCCGAGACCCAGTACTTC. Translation gives CASSLVPASETQYF.